This TCR beta chain was captured in a study of T cells expressing NK-cell markers. Overall study: Sequencing covered eight donors, seven HCMV-seropositive and one seronegative.

Synthesis of TCR beta cDNA relied on 5'RACE template switching carrying UMIs. TCRdb reprocessed the 5' RACE reads and stores each CDR3 protein as one record, lacking DNA. The repertoire table contains about 460,000 distinct CDR3 sequences. The CDR3 covers 15 residues. The V gene's germline CDR1 is SGHDT and CDR2 YYEEEE. The clonotype originates from a woman between 45 and 65 years old in good health. The chain links TRBV5-6 to TRBJ2-3; TCRdb's D call, TRBD1, is unchecked because there is no DNA. What was sequenced was blood T cells: a sorted CD56 or NKG2C T cell subset, CD4+ or CD8+ T cells, or bulk PBMC T cells (not recorded which). CDR3 residues: CASSLRAGNVPAQYF.